The following is a TCR beta chain sequence with its context. This clonotype was seen repeatedly, ten times or more. It has no known antigen specificity. Per-base quality was not reported, and no clone a single base away is much larger than it. The TCR beta CDR3 regions were amplified from the RNA transcripts. The first round of RT-PCR for the TCR CDR3 was performed with the HTBI primer set and the Qiagen OneStep RT-PCR kit. Libraries were constructed in a second round of multiplex PCR, after which size selection and purification were performed. Sequencing of the libraries was done on an Illumina HiSeq2000 using paired-end 100 bp reads. Under the source paper's analysis protocol: SOAPnuke was used to process the raw data, with reads discarded if the reads contained adapters or uncalled bases, had a mean Phred below 15, or lacked an exact constant-primer or identifier match. High-quality paired reads were merged with COPE v1.2.5, and unique nucleotide sequences were defined as clonotypes. MiTCR v1.1 was used to align the clonotypes against IMGT TRBV, TRBD and TRBJ reference segments. Analysis was restricted to V-J combinations with a frequency above 0.0001, which covered over 98% of repertoires. A TCS score was defined as the ratio between F50 (clonal expansion) and ExV (chaos), using BLOSUM62-based TCRdist between CDR3 peptides within each V-J. Welch's t-statistics and random forest reduced roughly 540 V-J features to about 12, which were used in a naive Bayes classifier (R e1071). The similarity between thyroid and blood repertoires was quantified using the Morisita-Horn index. TCRdb's own reprocessing of the public reads used fastp at Q25 and MiXCR and kept productive beta chains. Here each entry gathers all rows of one CDR3 protein and keeps the most common genes and DNA. These V and J calls are TCRdb output, not the study's own analysis. Here the sample has about 760,000 distinct CDR3 sequences; under 45% occur a single time. The top ten hold around 31% of the sample.

The data derive from a study of T cells in Graves' hyperthyroidism and ophthalmopathy (dated by TCRdb to between 2018 and 2021). Some background on the complete study: Peripheral blood samples were taken at the time of initial diagnosis, prior to any treatment. Whether ophthalmopathy could be predicted prospectively was tested in an independent validation cohort made up of under 20 hyperthyroidism patients plus 17 patients who later progressed to ophthalmopathy. After sampling, hyperthyroidism patients received methimazole starting at 30 mg daily, and ophthalmopathy patients received high-dose intravenous methylprednisolone. Thyroid tissue and blood T-cell repertoires from more than 5 Graves' hyperthyroidism patients were also compared in the study. TCR V-J signatures able to tell the groups apart were searched for in a discovery cohort of around 95 patients, of whom over 40 had Graves' ophthalmopathy and roughly 59 had stable Graves' hyperthyroidism. The 100 or so discovery patients were randomly split 7:3 into training and test sets. TCR Vbeta CDR3 sequencing of 135 peripheral blood samples (roughly 43 ophthalmopathy, around 80 hyperthyroidism and roughly 17 progressor patients) is reported in the paper. Overall study outcomes, separate from this receptor: A 13 V-J signature model separated ophthalmopathy from stable hyperthyroidism, with approximately 87% sensitivity and 81% to 83% specificity in cross-validation and 80%/75% in testing. During validation, the model predicted progression to ophthalmopathy a median of about 6.3 months ahead of onset, with roughly 65% sensitivity and less than 85% specificity. No statistical method was used to fix the sample size in advance, and group allocation was not hidden from the investigators. Blood samples also contained most of the expanded thyroid clonotypes (frequency above 0.001), which suggests that blood repertoires may reflect thyroid immune responses.

The CDR3 has 15 amino acids, counting the end cysteine and phenylalanine. The sequence is cut down to CDR3 DNA, 45 bases in frame from base 1. The trim is 7 bases for V and 8 bases for J, with a gap of 20 bases between the germline ends. From a lookup of the germline V gene, CDR1 and CDR2 are SGHVS and FQNEAQ. Stable Graves' hyperthyroidism was defined as the absence of progression to ophthalmopathy over 18 months of follow-up. Hyperthyroidism patients were newly diagnosed, with disease duration under 2 months, and aged 18 to 65 years. Exclusion was applied to patients with uncontrolled infections, other autoimmune diseases, pregnancy or lactation. Diagnoses relied on clinical symptoms, serum thyroxine and TRAb, thyroid ultrasound and orbital computed tomography. PBMCs were separated from 10 ml of fresh peripheral blood using Ficoll-Paque density gradient centrifugation. Total RNA was extracted using Trizol reagent, and RNA quality was assessed on an Agilent 2100 Bioanalyzer.

Material for sequencing was blood. The source of this sequence is a middle-aged woman with Graves' hyperthyroidism. The chain is encoded by TRBV7-8 joined to TRBJ1-4, with TRBD1 tentatively as D gene (5 bases match). The DNA sequence is given as TGTGCCAGCACTTTCACGGGGGGGACTGGAGAAAAACTGTTTTTT. It translates as CASTFTGGTGEKLFF.